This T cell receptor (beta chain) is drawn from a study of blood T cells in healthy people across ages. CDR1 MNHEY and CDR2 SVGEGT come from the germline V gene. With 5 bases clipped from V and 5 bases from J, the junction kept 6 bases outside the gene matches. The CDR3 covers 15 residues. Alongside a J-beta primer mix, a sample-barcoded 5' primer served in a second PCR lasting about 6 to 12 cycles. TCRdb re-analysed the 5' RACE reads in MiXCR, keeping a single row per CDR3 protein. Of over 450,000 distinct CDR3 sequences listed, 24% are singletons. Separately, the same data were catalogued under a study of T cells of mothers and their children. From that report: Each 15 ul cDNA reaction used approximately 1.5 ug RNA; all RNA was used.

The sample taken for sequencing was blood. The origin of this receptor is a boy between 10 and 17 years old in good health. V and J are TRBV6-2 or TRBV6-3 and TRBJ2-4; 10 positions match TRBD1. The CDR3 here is CASSGAGTGENIQYF. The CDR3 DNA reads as TGTGCCAGCAGTGGTGCCGGGACAGGGGAAAACATTCAGTACTTC.